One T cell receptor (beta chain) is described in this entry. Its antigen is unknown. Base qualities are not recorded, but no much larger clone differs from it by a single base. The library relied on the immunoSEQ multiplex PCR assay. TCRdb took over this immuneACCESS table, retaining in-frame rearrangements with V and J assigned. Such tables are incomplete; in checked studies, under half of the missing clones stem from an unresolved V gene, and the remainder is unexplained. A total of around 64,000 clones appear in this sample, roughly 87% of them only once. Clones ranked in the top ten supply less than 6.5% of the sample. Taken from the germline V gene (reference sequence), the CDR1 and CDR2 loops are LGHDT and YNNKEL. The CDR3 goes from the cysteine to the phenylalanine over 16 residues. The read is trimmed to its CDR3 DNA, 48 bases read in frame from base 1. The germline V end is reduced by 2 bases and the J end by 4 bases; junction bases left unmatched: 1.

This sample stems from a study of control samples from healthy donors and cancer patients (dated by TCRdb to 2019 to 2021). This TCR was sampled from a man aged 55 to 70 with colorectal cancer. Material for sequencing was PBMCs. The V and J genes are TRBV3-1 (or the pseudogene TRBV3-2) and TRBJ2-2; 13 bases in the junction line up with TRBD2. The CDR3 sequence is CASSQTSGGATGELFF. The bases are TGTGCCAGCAGCCAAACTAGCGGGGGGGCCACCGGGGAGCTGTTTTTT.